The 18 T cell receptor beta chains reported below all come from one sample, sequenced in a study of CD8+CD57+ T cells in acquired aplastic anemia. Sequencing was done on patients that had shown CD8+CD57+ cell expansion by flow cytometry. Genomic DNA acted as the template from which TCR beta VDJ combination and CDR3 sequence profiling were carried out. TCRdb reanalysed the reads using MiXCR and keeps one entry per CDR3 protein. The repertoire has roughly 220,000 distinct CDR3 sequences, roughly 60% of them found once; the top ten carry about 60%. Sequences were obtained from sorted CD4+, CD8+, or CD8+CD57+ T cells (not recorded which) from PBMCs. These receptors were collected from a human donor with aplastic anemia.

The CDR3 region has the DNA TGTGCCACTGGACAGGGAGAGAGCCAGCCCCAGCATTTT. This sequence encodes CATGQGESQPQHF. The gene calls are TRBV10-3 and TRBJ1-5; TRBD1 aligns across 8 bases. CDR3 length: 13 amino acids. Per the germline V gene, CDR1 is ENHRY and CDR2 is SYGVKD. Unmatched junction bases numbered 9, after V lost 10 bases and J lost 7 bases.

A few counts support this clonotype. The genes are TRBV7-6 and TRBJ2-3; D gene ambiguous. The CDR3 extends over 13 amino acids. Germline V gene lookup returns CDR1 SGHVS and CDR2 FNYEAQ. Trimming left V 1 base short and J 2 bases short, with 4 bases between. The CDR3 sequence is CASSLEYTDTQYF. In nucleotides, the CDR3 is TGTGCCAGCAGCTTAGAATACACAGATACGCAGTATTTT.

V usage is TRBV19 and J usage is TRBJ2-7; tentative D call: TRBD1 (6 bases). The germline V and J ends were trimmed by 3 bases and 3 bases, with 18 bases remaining between them. The CDR3 length is 16 residues. Germline V gives CDR1 LNHDA, CDR2 SQIVND (reference sequence). The CDR3 loop reads CASSMFGGALGYEQYF. The CDR3 region has the DNA TGTGCCAGTAGTATGTTTGGGGGCGCGCTGGGCTACGAGCAGTACTTC.

The chain employs TRBV4-1 and TRBJ2-1; 7 bases are shared with TRBD2. Germline trimming cut 4 bases from V and 10 bases from J; bases unmatched to any gene: 10. The CDR3 loop spans 14 amino acids. The germline gives CDR1 MGHRA, CDR2 YSYEKL. CDR3 sequence: CASSRPGQGGEQFF. In DNA, the CDR3 is TGCGCCAGCAGCCGCCCCGGGCAGGGAGGGGAGCAGTTCTTC.

The J gene is TRBJ1-2, the V gene TRBV29-1; no clear D. Germline CDR1 reads SQVTM; CDR2 reads ANQGSEA. The V and J ends lost 2 bases and 1 base respectively, with 5 bases between them. CDR3 size: 12 residues. The CDR3 DNA is TGCAGCGTTGAATTGGGTAACTATGGCTACACCTTC. This encodes CSVELGNYGYTF.

Comment on this clonotype: Its ends do not fully match the called genes, so a read error is possible. J is TRBJ1-5 and V is TRBV10-2; tentative D call: TRBD1 (5 bases). CDR3 size: 15 residues. Per the germline V gene, CDR1 is WSHSY and CDR2 is SAAADI. CDR3 loop: CASSESGGAHQLQHF. The CDR3 coding sequence is TGCGCCAGCAGTGAGTCTGGAGGGGCCCATCAGCTCCAGCATTTT.

This clonotype was counted only a few times. The rearrangement links TRBV29-1 to TRBJ2-7, with 7 bases lining up with TRBD1. This CDR3 spans 13 amino acids. V shed 8 bases, J shed 1 base, and the junction held 8 bases outside the gene matches. CDR1 SQVTM and CDR2 ANQGSEA come from the germline V gene. CDR3 sequence reads: CSIRTGHSYEQYF. The CDR3 coding sequence is TGCAGCATACGGACAGGTCATTCCTACGAGCAGTACTTC.

V gene TRBV19 combines with J gene TRBJ2-7, with 7 bases matching TRBD2. V dropped 1 base and J dropped 0; count of bases not matched to a gene: 6. Germline V lookup: CDR1 LNHDA, CDR2 SQIVND (reference sequence). This CDR3 spans 16 amino acids. This CDR3 is CASSIGRGRSSYEQYF. In DNA form, the CDR3 reads TGTGCCAGTAGTATAGGGCGGGGGAGGAGCTCCTACGAGCAGTACTTC.

The rearrangement joins TRBV5-6 to TRBJ2-5; D is perhaps TRBD1 or TRBD2 (5 bases each). The V end lost 0 bases, the J end lost 5 bases, and 8 bases lay between the germline ends. This CDR3 has 13 amino acids. Germline loops: CDR1 SGHDT, CDR2 YYEEEE. The CDR3: CASSLGGMETQYF. The CDR3 coding sequence is TGTGCCAGCAGCTTGGGGGGGATGGAGACCCAGTACTTC.

This chain connects TRBV9 to TRBJ1-5; 11 bases are shared with TRBD1. CDR3 length: 15 residues. Trimming cost V 5 bases and J 7 bases; bases outside gene matches: 8. Germline V CDR1 and CDR2: SGDLS, YYNGEE. CDR3 sequence: CASSPTGTGGQPQHF. As DNA, the CDR3 is TGTGCCAGCAGTCCTACCGGGACAGGGGGGCAGCCCCAGCATTTT.

V is TRBV19 and J is TRBJ1-6; 7 bases agree with TRBD1. The junction had 12 bases not matched to a gene; V was cut back by 3 bases and J by 7 bases. Germline V gives CDR1 LNHDA, CDR2 SQIVND (reference sequence). The CDR3 is made up of 17 amino acids. The CDR3 region is CASSISGARGMNSPLHF. The CDR3 nucleotides are TGTGCCAGTAGTATTTCGGGGGCCAGGGGGATGAATTCACCCCTCCACTTT.

The chain employs TRBV9 and TRBJ1-4; TRBD1 is a possible D gene (5 bases). The V gene lost 1 base and the J gene lost 2 bases, with 6 bases spanning the gap. The CDR3 length is 14 residues. CDR1 is SGDLS and CDR2 is YYNGEE in the germline V gene. The CDR3 nucleotides read TGTGCCAGCAGCGTAAAGGGGACTAATGAAAAACTGTTTTTT. Encoded protein: CASSVKGTNEKLFF. Filled out from reference TRBV9 and TRBJ1-4, the complete variable domain reads DSGVTQTPKHLITATGQRVTLRCSPRSGDLSVYWYQQSLDQGLQFLIQYYNGEERAKGNILERFSAQQFPDLHSELNLSSLELGDSALYFCASSVKGTNEKLFFGSGTQLSVL.

J is TRBJ2-7 and V is TRBV20-1; 11 nucleotides match TRBD1. Unmatched junction bases numbered 4, after V lost 4 bases and J lost 5 bases. The CDR3 consists of 13 residues. Germline assignment: CDR1 DFQATT and CDR2 SNEGSKA (reference sequence). CDR3 region: CSAMRDRGNEQYF. CDR3 sequence (DNA): TGCAGTGCTATGCGGGACAGGGGGAACGAGCAGTACTTC.

This chain joins TRBV24-1 and TRBJ2-7; weak D call: TRBD2 (5 bases). V was clipped by 5 bases and J by 0 bases, with 10 bases between them. The CDR3 has 14 amino acids. CDR1 KGHDR and CDR2 SFDVKD come from the germline V gene. The CDR3: CATSGGGHSYEQYF. CDR3 nucleotides: TGTGCCACCAGTGGTGGCGGGCACTCCTACGAGCAGTACTTC.

The rearrangement joins TRBV19 to TRBJ2-5; TRBD1 or TRBD2 may be the D gene (5 bases each). Trimming pared 3 bases from V and 2 bases from J, leaving 10 bases between. Germline CDR1 is LNHDA and CDR2 is SQIVND (reference sequence). The CDR3 totals 14 residues. The CDR3 protein is CASSMVWGQETQYF. The CDR3 coding sequence is TGTGCCAGTAGTATGGTATGGGGGCAAGAGACCCAGTACTTC.

The chain has TRBV20-1 and TRBJ1-1; no clear D gene. The ends were cut back, 3 bases at V and 4 bases at J, with 6 bases in the middle. Per the germline V gene, CDR1 is DFQATT and CDR2 is SNEGSKA (reference sequence). The CDR3 length is 11 residues. CDR3 coding DNA: TGCAGTGCTAGCTTTGGCACTGAAGCTTTCTTT. This gives the protein CSASFGTEAFF.

This chain uses TRBV19 with TRBJ2-3; 7 bases are shared with TRBD1. With V trimmed by 6 bases and J by 3 bases, 9 bases remained unmatched. The germline gives CDR1 LNHDA, CDR2 SQIVND (reference sequence). This CDR3 comprises 15 residues. The CDR3: CASSRGTDGTDTQYF. The DNA for the CDR3 is TGTGCCAGTAGCAGAGGGACAGACGGTACAGATACGCAGTATTTT.

This chain links TRBV9 with TRBJ2-7; 13 bases line up with TRBD2. V lost 0 bases, J lost 2 bases, and 5 bases stayed unmatched. The germline gives CDR1 SGDLS, CDR2 YYNGEE. The CDR3 length is 17 residues. CDR3: CASSVEDGTSGTYEQYF. The DNA for the CDR3 is TGTGCCAGCAGCGTAGAGGACGGGACTAGCGGGACCTACGAGCAGTACTTC.